The 21 T cell receptor beta chains below were found in one sample sequenced in a study of blood T cell repertoires in COVID-19. The assay was immunoSEQ multiplex PCR, and TCRdb's table has in-frame clones only and misses some. The data hold roughly 210,000 clones, with about nine tenths observed a single time. Material: PBMCs or T cells enriched from blood (not recorded which). These TCRs come from a man aged 25 to 40 in a cohort exposed to, infected with or recovered from COVID-19 (not recorded which).

The chain recombines TRBV27 with TRBJ2-7, with 9 bases matching TRBD2. The junction had 5 bases not matched to a gene; V was cut back by 1 base and J by 4 bases. The CDR3 loop spans 15 amino acids. Germline loops: CDR1 MNHEY, CDR2 SMNVEV (reference sequence). The DNA of the CDR3 is TGTGCCAGCAGTTTATGGGCGGGAGGGCTGTACGAGCAGTACTTC. As protein: CASSLWAGGLYEQYF.

This clone was seen just once. This chain links TRBV28 with TRBJ1-4; 9 positions agree with TRBD1. The germline V gene encodes CDR1 MDHEN and CDR2 SYDVKM. V shed 3 bases, J shed 5 bases, and the junction held 7 bases outside the gene matches. This CDR3 is 16 amino acids long. The CDR3 is CASSFNAGQGNEKLFF. In DNA form, the CDR3 reads TGTGCCAGCAGTTTTAATGCGGGACAGGGAAATGAAAAACTGTTTTTT.

CDR3 nucleotide sequence: TGTGCCAGTAGCCGCGACAGGTTTTACGAGCAGTACTTC. It specifies CASSRDRFYEQYF. The J gene is TRBJ2-7, the V gene TRBV19, with D possibly being TRBD1 (6 bases). The CDR3 is 13 amino acids. Germline CDR1 reads LNHDA; CDR2 reads SQIVND (reference sequence). Trimming took 6 bases from V and 4 from J, leaving 13 bases between them.

This rearrangement joins TRBV2 to TRBJ1-3; D perhaps matches TRBD1 (6 bases). This CDR3 is built from 17 residues. Germline values: CDR1 SNHLY, CDR2 FYNNEI. With 5 bases removed from V and 0 bases from J, the gap between germline ends came to 17 bases. The CDR3 here is CASSSQDSAVSGNTIYF. The CDR3 nucleotides read TGTGCCAGCAGTAGCCAGGACAGTGCAGTCTCTGGAAACACCATATATTTT.

J is TRBJ2-2 and V is TRBV10-2; TRBD2 agrees at 10 bases. V lost 2 bases, J lost 1 base, and 4 bases stayed unmatched. The CDR3 length is 17 residues. The germline V gene has CDR1 WSHSY and CDR2 SAAADI. CDR3 in amino acids: CASSEKLAGLNTGELFF. In DNA form, the CDR3 reads TGCGCCAGCAGTGAGAAACTAGCGGGATTGAACACCGGGGAGCTGTTTTTT.

The CDR3, as DNA: TGTGCCAGCAGCCAAGAGGCCGGGGGTAGGGAAAAACTGTTTTTT. It is translated as CASSQEAGGREKLFF. V gene TRBV4-2 combines with J gene TRBJ1-4; the D gene is possibly TRBD1 (5 bases). Trimming took 0 bases from V and 8 from J, leaving 13 bases between them. Germline lookup yields CDR1 LGHNA and CDR2 YNFKEQ. The CDR3 runs to 15 residues.

The gene calls are TRBV27 and TRBJ2-5; 7 positions agree with TRBD2. V lost 8 bases to trimming and J lost 4 bases; unmatched junction nucleotides: 19. Germline values: CDR1 MNHEY, CDR2 SMNVEV (reference sequence). This CDR3 has 17 residues. The CDR3 DNA reads TGTGCCAGCTCCCCAGGCGCGGGAGAACCGGGGGTAGAGACCCAGTACTTC. Amino acid sequence: CASSPGAGEPGVETQYF.

V is TRBV5-4 and J is TRBJ2-7; 7 positions agree with TRBD2. The CDR3 is 15 residues long. CDR1 and CDR2 (germline): SGHNT, YYREEE (reference sequence). The ends lost 1 base at V and 0 bases at J; junction bases unmatched: 4. The CDR3 here is CASSLRGGSSYEQYF. DNA for the CDR3: TGTGCCAGCAGCTTGAGGGGAGGGAGCTCCTACGAGCAGTACTTC.

This clone has only a few counts. The V and J genes are TRBV7-9 and TRBJ2-7, with 10 bases aligning to TRBD2. Germline CDR1 SEHNR, CDR2 FQNEAQ (reference sequence). Losses at the gene ends were 7 bases for V and 5 bases for J; bases not matched to a gene: 8. This CDR3 is 14 amino acids long. The CDR3 reads CASNKAGGTHEQYF. In DNA, the CDR3 is TGTGCCAGCAACAAAGCGGGAGGGACCCACGAGCAGTACTTC.

This chain joins TRBV5-5 and TRBJ1-2; TRBD1 is a possible D gene (6 bases). Per the germline V gene, CDR1 is SGHKS and CDR2 is YYEKEE (reference sequence). V was trimmed by 3 bases and J by 3 bases, leaving 27 bases between them. This CDR3 region has 19 residues. Here the CDR3 DNA reads TGTGCCAGCAGCTCATCCATTTACAGGGATGGCTTGCTCTACTATGGCTACACCTTC. This encodes CASSSSIYRDGLLYYGYTF. Combining the CDR3 with reference TRBV5-5 and TRBJ1-2 gives the whole variable domain DAGVTQSPTHLIKTRGQQVTLRCSPISGHKSVSWYQQVLGQGPQFIFQYYEKEERGRGNFPDRFSARQFPNYSSELNVNALLLGDSALYLCASSSSIYRDGLLYYGYTFGSGTRLTVV.

This chain connects TRBV7-6 to TRBJ2-5; a possible D gene is TRBD2 (6 bases). The V and J ends lost 1 base and 5 bases respectively, with 17 bases between them. CDR3 length equals 16 residues. Germline CDR1 is SGHVS and CDR2 is FNYEAQ. DNA of the CDR3: TGTGCCAGCAGCTTAGTAGTGGGACTGAAGGGGGAGACCCAGTACTTC. This gives the protein CASSLVVGLKGETQYF.

V usage is TRBV7-9 and J usage is TRBJ1-1, with TRBD1 matching over 7 bases. Germline loops: CDR1 SEHNR, CDR2 FQNEAQ (reference sequence). There are 14 residues in the CDR3. V gave up 5 bases and J gave up 5 bases; unmatched junction bases: 8. CDR3 nucleotide sequence: TGTGCCAGCAGCCAGGGGGTCGGGTATACTGAAGCTTTCTTT. As protein: CASSQGVGYTEAFF.

This chain connects TRBV6-4 to TRBJ2-1; 8 bases align to TRBD2. CDR3 length equals 15 residues. V lost 6 bases and J lost 8; bases outside the gene matches: 12. The V gene's germline CDR1 is MRHNA and CDR2 SNTAGT. The CDR3 DNA sequence: TGTGCCAGCAGCCAGCGGGAGCAGGGTAGGGATGAGCAGTTCTTC. Translating gives CASSQREQGRDEQFF.

The chain employs TRBV9 and TRBJ2-7; a possible D gene is TRBD1 (6 bases). V was pared by 3 bases and J by 4 bases, with 17 bases between. The CDR3 spans 15 residues. The germline V gene encodes CDR1 SGDLS and CDR2 YYNGEE. The CDR3 loop is CASSAGSGDRYEQYF. CDR3 nucleotides: TGTGCCAGCAGCGCCGGTTCAGGGGACCGTTACGAGCAGTACTTC.

The chain is built from TRBV2 and TRBJ2-7; TRBD1 aligns across 9 bases. Germline loops: CDR1 SNHLY, CDR2 FYNNEI. The CDR3 is 15 residues long. V was clipped by 5 bases and J by 3 bases; unmatched bases: 8. The CDR3 region has the DNA TGTGCCAGCAGTCCCGGGACAGGGTTTTACTACGAGCAGTACTTC. It translates to CASSPGTGFYYEQYF.

The sample holds a few counts of this clone. CDR3: CASSLEGGGLGFDEQYF. The CDR3 DNA follows: TGTGCCAGCAGCTTGGAAGGTGGTGGACTAGGGTTCGACGAGCAGTACTTC. The chain uses TRBV5-6 and TRBJ2-7, with 7 bases lining up with TRBD2. Germline V gene data show CDR1 as SGHDT and CDR2 as YYEEEE. This CDR3 has 17 amino acids. V shed 0 bases and J 5 bases; nucleotides not matched to a gene: 14.

The chain combines TRBV5-1 with TRBJ2-3, with D possibly matching TRBD1 (6 bases). The CDR3 runs to 14 residues. Germline V gene sequence: CDR1 SGHRS, CDR2 YFSETQ. Trimming took off 7 bases at V and 2 bases at J, with 14 bases between the two ends. CDR3 sequence: CASSHRDNTDTQYF. CDR3 bases: TGCGCCAGCTCTCACCGGGACAACACAGATACGCAGTATTTT.

The chain carries TRBV7-2 and TRBJ1-5; D not resolved. This CDR3 comprises 13 residues. V gave up 2 bases and J gave up 1 base, with 3 bases separating them. Germline lookup yields CDR1 SGHTA and CDR2 FQGNSA. The CDR3 sequence: CASSLQSNQPQHF. The CDR3 DNA reads TGTGCCAGCAGCTTACAGAGCAATCAGCCCCAGCATTTT.

The sample holds one count of this clone. The chain couples TRBV4-3 to TRBJ2-7, with 9 bases that match TRBD2. This CDR3 contains 15 residues. Per the germline V gene, CDR1 is LGHNA and CDR2 is YSLEER. V trimming: 1 base; J trimming: 6 bases; junction bases outside the gene matches: 7. CDR3 amino acids: CASSQVVAGEGEQYF. The CDR3 nucleotides are TGCGCCAGCAGCCAAGTAGTAGCGGGAGAAGGCGAGCAGTACTTC.

V and J are TRBV18 and TRBJ1-1, with 8 bases aligning to TRBD1. The germline V gene encodes CDR1 KGHSH and CDR2 LQKENI. This CDR3 is 14 amino acids long. V lost 3 bases to trimming and J lost 5 bases; unmatched junction nucleotides: 5. CDR3 loop: CASSPTGGGTEAFF. The CDR3 DNA is TGTGCCAGCTCACCTACAGGGGGTGGAACTGAAGCTTTCTTT.

This sequence joins TRBV9 and TRBJ2-7, with TRBD2 matching over 14 bases. From germline, CDR1 is SGDLS and CDR2 YYNGEE. V gave up 3 bases and J gave up 3 bases; unmatched junction bases: 5. The CDR3 has 16 residues. CDR3 sequence reads: CASSAGTSGSIYEQYF. DNA of the CDR3: TGTGCCAGCAGCGCCGGGACTAGCGGGAGCATCTACGAGCAGTACTTC. Full variable domain (outside the CDR3, taken from reference TRBV9 and TRBJ2-7): DSGVTQTPKHLITATGQRVTLRCSPRSGDLSVYWYQQSLDQGLQFLIQYYNGEERAKGNILERFSAQQFPDLHSELNLSSLELGDSALYFCASSAGTSGSIYEQYFGPGTRLTVT.